The TCR beta chain under discussion was sequenced for a study of T cell responses to AZD1222 COVID-19 vaccine. Across the study: Pooled together were second doses at about 4 or about 12 weeks.

Study-level results: Increases in Spike-specific TCR breadth and depth were seen after two AZD1222 doses. Donors were mostly white British, more females; clonal diversity possibly underestimated.

Clones were read by immunoSEQ multiplex PCR, and TCRdb kept only the in-frame ones, dropping some. In the table there are some 64,000 clones, approximately 80% of which are singletons. Germline V gives CDR1 MNHNS, CDR2 SASEGT. V was shortened by 3 bases and J by 4 bases, with 11 bases between the two germline ends. The CDR3 spans 14 residues. As for this clone: The antigen is not known.

The receptor comes from an adult in good health. The sample here was peripheral blood, taken on day 0 of AZD1222 vaccination. The V call is TRBV6-1, the J call TRBJ2-3; D uncertain. CDR3 in DNA: TGTGCCAGCAGTGATAACCCGACATCAGATACGCAGTATTTT. Amino acid sequence: CASSDNPTSDTQYF.